This T cell receptor (beta chain) was retrieved from a study of blood T cell repertoires in COVID-19. Study processing details: Reference gene primer amplification yielded estimated nucleated cell counts. Produced via immunoSEQ multiplex PCR; TCRdb's table is partial and in-frame only. That table furnishes V, J and clone size, whereas the DNA furnished D and trimming. The sample consists of roughly 290,000 clones, approximately 87% of them appearing once. Germline V gene sequence: CDR1 SGHNT, CDR2 YENEEA. This CDR3 spans 13 amino acids. The germline V and J ends were trimmed by 5 bases and 10 bases, with 15 bases remaining between them.

The chain couples TRBV11-3 to TRBJ2-1, with D perhaps matching TRBD2 (6 bases). The sequenced sample consisted of peripheral blood. The source is a woman between 50 and 59 years old who had recovered from COVID-19. CDR3: CASSRDSVSEQFF. CDR3 sequence (DNA): TGTGCCAGCAGCAGGGACTCAGTATCGGAGCAGTTCTTC.